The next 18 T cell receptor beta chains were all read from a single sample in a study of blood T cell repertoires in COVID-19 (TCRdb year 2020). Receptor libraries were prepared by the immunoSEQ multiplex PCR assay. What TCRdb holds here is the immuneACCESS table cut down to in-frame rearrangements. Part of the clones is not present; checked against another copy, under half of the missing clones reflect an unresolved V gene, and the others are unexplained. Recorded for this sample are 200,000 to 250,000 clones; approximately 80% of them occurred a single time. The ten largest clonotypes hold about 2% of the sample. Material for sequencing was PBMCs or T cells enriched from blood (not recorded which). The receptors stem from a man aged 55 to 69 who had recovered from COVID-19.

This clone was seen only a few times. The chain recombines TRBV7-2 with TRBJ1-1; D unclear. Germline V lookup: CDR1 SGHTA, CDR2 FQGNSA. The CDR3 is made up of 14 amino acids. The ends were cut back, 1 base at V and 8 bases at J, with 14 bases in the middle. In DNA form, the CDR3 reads TGTGCCAGCAGCTTAGTGTTTTCTTCACGGGAAGCTTTCTTT. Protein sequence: CASSLVFSSREAFF. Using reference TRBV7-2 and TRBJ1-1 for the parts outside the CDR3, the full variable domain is GAGVSQSPSNKVTEKGKDVELRCDPISGHTALYWYRQSLGQGLEFLIYFQGNSAPDKSGLPSDRFSAERTGGSVSTLTIQRTQQEDSAVYLCASSLVFSSREAFFGQGTRLTVV.

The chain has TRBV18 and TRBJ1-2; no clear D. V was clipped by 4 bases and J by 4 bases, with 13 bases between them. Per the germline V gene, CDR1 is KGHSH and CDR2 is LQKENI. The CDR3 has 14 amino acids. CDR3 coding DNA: TGTGCCAGCTCACAACTACACGATAGCTATGGCTACACCTTC. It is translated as CASSQLHDSYGYTF.

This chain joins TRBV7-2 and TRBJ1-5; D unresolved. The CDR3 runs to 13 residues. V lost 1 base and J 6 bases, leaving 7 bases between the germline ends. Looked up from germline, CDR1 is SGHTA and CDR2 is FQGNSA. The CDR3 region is CASSLESVQPQHF. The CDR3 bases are TGTGCCAGCAGCTTAGAGAGTGTTCAGCCCCAGCATTTT.

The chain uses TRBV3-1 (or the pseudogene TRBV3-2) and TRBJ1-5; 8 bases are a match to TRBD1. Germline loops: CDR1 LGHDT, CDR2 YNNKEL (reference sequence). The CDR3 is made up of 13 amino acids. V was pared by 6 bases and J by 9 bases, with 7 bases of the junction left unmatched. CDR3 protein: CASSPTGTGPQHF. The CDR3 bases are TGTGCCAGCAGTCCGACCGGGACAGGGCCCCAGCATTTT.

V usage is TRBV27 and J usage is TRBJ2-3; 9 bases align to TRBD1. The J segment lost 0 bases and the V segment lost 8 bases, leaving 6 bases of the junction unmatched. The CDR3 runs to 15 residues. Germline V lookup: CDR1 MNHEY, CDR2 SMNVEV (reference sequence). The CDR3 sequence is CASRRTGASTDTQYF. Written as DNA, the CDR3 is TGTGCCAGCCGAAGGACAGGGGCGAGCACAGATACGCAGTATTTT.

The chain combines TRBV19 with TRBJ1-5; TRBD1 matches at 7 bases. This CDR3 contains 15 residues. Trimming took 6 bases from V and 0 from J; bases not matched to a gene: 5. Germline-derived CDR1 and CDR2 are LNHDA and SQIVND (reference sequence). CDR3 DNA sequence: TGTGCCAGTAGACACGGACAGGATAGCAATCAGCCCCAGCATTTT. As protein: CASRHGQDSNQPQHF.

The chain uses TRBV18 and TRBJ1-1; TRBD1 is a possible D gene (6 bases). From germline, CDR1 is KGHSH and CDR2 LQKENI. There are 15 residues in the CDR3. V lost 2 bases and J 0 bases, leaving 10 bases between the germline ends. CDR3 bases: TGTGCCAGCTCACCAGCAGGGGTCCTGAACACTGAAGCTTTCTTT. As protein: CASSPAGVLNTEAFF.

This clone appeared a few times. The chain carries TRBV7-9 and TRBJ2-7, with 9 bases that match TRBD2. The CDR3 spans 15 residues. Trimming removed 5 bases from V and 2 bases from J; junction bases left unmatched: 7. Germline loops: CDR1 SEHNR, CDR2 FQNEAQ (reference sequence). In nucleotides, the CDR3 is TGTGCCAGCAGCGAAGGACTAGCGATGACCTACGAGCAGTACTTC. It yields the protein CASSEGLAMTYEQYF.

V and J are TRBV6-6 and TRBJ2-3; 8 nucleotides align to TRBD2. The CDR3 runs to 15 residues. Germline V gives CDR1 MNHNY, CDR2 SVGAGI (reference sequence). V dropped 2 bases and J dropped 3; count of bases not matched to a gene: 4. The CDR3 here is CASSYGTSRTDTQYF. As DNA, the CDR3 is TGTGCCAGCAGTTACGGGACTAGTAGAACAGATACGCAGTATTTT.

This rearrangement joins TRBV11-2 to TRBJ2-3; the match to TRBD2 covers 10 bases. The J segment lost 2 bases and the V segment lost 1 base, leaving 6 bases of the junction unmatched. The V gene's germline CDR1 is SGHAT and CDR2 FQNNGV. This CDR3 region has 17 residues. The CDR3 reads CASSLGLTSGVTDTQYF. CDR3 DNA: TGTGCCAGCAGCTTAGGACTTACTAGCGGGGTCACAGATACGCAGTATTTT.

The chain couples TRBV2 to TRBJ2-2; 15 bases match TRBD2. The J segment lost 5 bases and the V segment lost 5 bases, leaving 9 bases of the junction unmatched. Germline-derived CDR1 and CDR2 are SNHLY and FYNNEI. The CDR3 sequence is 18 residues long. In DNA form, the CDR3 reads TGTGCCAGCAGTCCTAGGACTAGCGGGGGGGCAAGGACCGGGGAGCTGTTTTTT. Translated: CASSPRTSGGARTGELFF.

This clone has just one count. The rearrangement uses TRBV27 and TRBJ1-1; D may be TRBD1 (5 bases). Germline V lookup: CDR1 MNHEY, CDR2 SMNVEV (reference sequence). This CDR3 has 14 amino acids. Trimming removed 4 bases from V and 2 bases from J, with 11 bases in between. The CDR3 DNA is TGTGCCAGCAGTTCCCGACAGTACAACACTGAAGCTTTCTTT. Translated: CASSSRQYNTEAFF.

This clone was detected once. CDR3 sequence: CASSYPGPSGNTIYF. The CDR3 DNA reads TGTGCCAGCAGTTACCCGGGTCCCTCTGGAAACACCATATATTTT. The chain carries TRBV7-9 and TRBJ1-3; no reliable D call. The germline V gene encodes CDR1 SEHNR and CDR2 FQNEAQ (reference sequence). The CDR3 length is 15 residues. Trimming took 6 bases from V and 0 from J, leaving 12 bases between them. Supplemented by reference TRBV7-9 and TRBJ1-3, the full variable domain reads DTGVSQNPRHKITKRGQNVTFRCDPISEHNRLYWYRQTLGQGPEFLTYFQNEAQLEKSRLLSDRFSAERPKGSFSTLEIQRTEQGDSAMYLCASSYPGPSGNTIYFGEGSWLTVV.

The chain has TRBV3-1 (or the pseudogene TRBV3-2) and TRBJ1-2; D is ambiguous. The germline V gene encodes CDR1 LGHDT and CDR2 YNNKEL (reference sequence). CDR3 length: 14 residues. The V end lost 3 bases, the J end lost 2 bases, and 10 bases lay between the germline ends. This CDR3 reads CASSQVVQNYGYTF. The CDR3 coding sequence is TGTGCCAGCAGCCAGGTAGTACAGAACTATGGCTACACCTTC.

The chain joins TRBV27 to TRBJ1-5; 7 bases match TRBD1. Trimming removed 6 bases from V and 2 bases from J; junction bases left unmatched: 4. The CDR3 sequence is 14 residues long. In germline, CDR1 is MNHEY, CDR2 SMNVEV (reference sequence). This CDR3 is CASRSGQRNQPQHF. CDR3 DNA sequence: TGTGCCAGCAGATCGGGACAGCGCAATCAGCCCCAGCATTTT.

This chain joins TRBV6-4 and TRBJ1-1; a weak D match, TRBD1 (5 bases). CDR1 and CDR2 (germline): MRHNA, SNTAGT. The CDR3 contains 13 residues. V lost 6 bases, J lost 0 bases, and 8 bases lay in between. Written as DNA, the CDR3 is TGTGCCAGCAGCCTACAGGTGAACACTGAAGCTTTCTTT. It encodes CASSLQVNTEAFF.

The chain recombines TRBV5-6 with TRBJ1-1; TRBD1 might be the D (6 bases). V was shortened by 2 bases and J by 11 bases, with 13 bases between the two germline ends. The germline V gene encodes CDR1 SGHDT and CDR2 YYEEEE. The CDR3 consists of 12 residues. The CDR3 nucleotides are TGTGCCAGCAGCTTAGGGGGATCCAGGGCTTTCTTT. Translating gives CASSLGGSRAFF.

CDR3 sequence (DNA): TGTGCCAGTAGTATACCCTGGACAGGGCCCACCGGGGAGCTGTTTTTT. Translated, it gives CASSIPWTGPTGELFF. The chain has TRBV19 and TRBJ2-2; 8 nucleotides line up with TRBD1. V lost 2 bases to trimming and J lost 4 bases; unmatched junction nucleotides: 6. Germline CDR1 and CDR2: LNHDA and SQIVND (reference sequence). This CDR3 is built from 16 residues.